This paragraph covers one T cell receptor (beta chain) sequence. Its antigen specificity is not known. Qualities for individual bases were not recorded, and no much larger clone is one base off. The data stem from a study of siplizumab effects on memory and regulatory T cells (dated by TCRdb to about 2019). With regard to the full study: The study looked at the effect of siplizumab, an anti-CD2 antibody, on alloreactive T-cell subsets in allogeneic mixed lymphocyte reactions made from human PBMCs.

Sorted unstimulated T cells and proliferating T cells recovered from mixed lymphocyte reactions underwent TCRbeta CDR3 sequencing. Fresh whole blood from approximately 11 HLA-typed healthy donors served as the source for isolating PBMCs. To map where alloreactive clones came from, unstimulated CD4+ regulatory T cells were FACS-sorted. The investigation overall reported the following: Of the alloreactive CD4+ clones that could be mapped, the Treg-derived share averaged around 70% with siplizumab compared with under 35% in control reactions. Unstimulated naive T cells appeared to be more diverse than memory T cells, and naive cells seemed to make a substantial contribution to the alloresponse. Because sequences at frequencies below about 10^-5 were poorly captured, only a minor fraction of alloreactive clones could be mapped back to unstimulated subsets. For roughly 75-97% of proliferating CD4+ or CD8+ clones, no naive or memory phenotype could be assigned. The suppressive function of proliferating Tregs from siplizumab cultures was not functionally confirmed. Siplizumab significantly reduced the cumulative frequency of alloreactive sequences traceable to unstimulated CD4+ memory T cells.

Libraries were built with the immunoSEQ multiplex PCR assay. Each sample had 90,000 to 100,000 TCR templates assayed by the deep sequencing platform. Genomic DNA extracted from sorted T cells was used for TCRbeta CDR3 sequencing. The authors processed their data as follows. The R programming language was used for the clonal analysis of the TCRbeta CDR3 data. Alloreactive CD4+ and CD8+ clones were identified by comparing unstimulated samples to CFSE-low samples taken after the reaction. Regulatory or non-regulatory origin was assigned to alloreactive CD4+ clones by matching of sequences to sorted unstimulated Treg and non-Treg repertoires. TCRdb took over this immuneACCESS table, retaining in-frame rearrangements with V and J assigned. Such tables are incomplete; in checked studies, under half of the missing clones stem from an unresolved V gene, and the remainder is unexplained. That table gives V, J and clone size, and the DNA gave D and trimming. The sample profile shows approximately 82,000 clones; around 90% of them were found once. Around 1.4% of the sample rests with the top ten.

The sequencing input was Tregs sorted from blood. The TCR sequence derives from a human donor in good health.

The nucleotides are TGTGCCAGCAGGGATCCAACGGATCTTTTCTATGGCTACACCTTC. The encoded protein is CASRDPTDLFYGYTF. The rearrangement combines TRBV11-2 with TRBJ1-2; the D gene cannot be resolved reliably. From the cysteine up to the phenylalanine, the CDR3 has a length of 15 residues. CDR3 DNA is the only sequence kept; it has 45 bases, read in frame from the first base. The V and J ends are trimmed by 6 bases and 4 bases, leaving 18 bases between them. CDR1 and CDR2 were assigned from the germline V gene as SGHAT and FQNNGV.